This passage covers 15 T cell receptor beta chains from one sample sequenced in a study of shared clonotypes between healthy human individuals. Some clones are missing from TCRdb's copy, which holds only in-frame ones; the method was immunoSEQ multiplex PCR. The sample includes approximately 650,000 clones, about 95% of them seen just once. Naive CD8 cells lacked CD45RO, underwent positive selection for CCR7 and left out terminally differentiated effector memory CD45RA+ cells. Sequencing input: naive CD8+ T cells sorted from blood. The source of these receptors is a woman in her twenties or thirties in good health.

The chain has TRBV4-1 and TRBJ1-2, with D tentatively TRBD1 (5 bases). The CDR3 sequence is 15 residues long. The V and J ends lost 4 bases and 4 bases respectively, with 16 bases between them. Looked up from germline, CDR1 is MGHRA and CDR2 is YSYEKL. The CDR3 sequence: CASSRTSREIYGYTF. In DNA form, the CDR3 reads TGCGCCAGCAGCCGAACAAGCAGGGAAATCTATGGCTACACCTTC.

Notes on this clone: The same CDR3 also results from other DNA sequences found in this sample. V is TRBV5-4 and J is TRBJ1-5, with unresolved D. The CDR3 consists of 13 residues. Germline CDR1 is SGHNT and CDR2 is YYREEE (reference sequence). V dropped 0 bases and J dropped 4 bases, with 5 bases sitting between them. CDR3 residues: CASSLDGNQPQHF. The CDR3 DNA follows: TGTGCCAGCAGCTTGGACGGTAATCAGCCCCAGCATTTT.

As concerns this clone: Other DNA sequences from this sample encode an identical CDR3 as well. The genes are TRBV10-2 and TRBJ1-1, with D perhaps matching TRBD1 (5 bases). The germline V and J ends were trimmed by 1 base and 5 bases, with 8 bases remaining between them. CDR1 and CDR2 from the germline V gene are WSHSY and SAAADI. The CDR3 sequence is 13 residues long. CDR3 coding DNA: TGCGCCAGCAGTGAGTGGGGGGGGACTGAAGCTTTCTTT. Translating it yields CASSEWGGTEAFF.

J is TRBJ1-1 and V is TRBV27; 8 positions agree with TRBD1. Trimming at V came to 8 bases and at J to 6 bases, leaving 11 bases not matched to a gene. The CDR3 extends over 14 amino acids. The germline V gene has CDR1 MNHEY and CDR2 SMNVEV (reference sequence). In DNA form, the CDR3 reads TGTGCCAGCGGGACAGGTCCCACCGGGGCTGAAGCTTTCTTT. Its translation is CASGTGPTGAEAFF.

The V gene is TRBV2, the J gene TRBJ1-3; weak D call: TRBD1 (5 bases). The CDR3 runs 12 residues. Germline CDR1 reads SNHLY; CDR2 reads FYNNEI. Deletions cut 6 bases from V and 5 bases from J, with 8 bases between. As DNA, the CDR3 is TGTGCCAGCAGGGAGGGGAGAAACACCATATATTTT. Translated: CASREGRNTIYF.

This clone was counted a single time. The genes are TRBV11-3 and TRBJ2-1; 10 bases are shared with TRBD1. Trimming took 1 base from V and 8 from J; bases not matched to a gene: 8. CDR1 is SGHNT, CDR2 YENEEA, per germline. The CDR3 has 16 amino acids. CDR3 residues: CASSLGTGTGAHEQFF. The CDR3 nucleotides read TGTGCCAGCAGCTTAGGTACCGGGACAGGGGCCCATGAGCAGTTCTTC.

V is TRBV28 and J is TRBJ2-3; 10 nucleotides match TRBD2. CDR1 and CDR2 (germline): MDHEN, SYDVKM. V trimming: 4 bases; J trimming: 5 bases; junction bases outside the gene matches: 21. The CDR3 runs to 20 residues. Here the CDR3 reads CASSSLLSGRALTEGDTQYF. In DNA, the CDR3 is TGTGCCAGCAGTTCCCTGTTGAGCGGGAGGGCCCTCACAGAAGGAGATACGCAGTATTTT.

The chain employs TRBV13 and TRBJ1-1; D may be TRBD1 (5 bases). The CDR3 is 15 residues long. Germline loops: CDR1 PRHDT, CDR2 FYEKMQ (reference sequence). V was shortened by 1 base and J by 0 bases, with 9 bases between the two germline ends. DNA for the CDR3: TGTGCCAGCAGCTTAGCGCGGACACTGAACACTGAAGCTTTCTTT. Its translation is CASSLARTLNTEAFF.

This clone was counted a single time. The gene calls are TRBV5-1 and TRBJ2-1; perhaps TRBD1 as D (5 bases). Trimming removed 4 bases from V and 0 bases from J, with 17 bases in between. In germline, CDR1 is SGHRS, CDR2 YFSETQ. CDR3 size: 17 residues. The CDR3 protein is CASSPNSHRSSYNEQFF. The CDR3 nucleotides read TGCGCCAGCAGCCCAAACTCCCACAGGAGCTCCTACAATGAGCAGTTCTTC.

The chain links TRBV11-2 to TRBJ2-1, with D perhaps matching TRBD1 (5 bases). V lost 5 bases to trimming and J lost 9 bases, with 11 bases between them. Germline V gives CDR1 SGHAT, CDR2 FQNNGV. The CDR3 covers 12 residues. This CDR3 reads CASSQTDPEQFF. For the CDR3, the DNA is TGTGCCAGCAGCCAGACAGATCCTGAGCAGTTCTTC.

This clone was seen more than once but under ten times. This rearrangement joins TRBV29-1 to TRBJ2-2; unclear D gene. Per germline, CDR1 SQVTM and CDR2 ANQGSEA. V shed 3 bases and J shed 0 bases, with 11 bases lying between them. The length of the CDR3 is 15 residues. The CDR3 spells CSVERHGSNTGELFF. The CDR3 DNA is TGCAGCGTTGAGCGACACGGGTCGAACACCGGGGAGCTGTTTTTT.

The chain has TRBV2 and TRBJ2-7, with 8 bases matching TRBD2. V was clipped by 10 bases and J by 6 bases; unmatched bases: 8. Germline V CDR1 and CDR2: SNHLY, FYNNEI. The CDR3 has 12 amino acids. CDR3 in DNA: TGTGCCACCAAAATAACTAGCGGCGAGCAGTACTTC. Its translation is CATKITSGEQYF. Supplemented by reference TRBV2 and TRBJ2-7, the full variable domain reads EPEVTQTPSHQVTQMGQEVILRCVPISNHLYFYWYRQILGQKVEFLVSFYNNEISEKSEIFDDQFSVERPDGSNFTLKIRSTKLEDSAMYFCATKITSGEQYFGPGTRLTVT.

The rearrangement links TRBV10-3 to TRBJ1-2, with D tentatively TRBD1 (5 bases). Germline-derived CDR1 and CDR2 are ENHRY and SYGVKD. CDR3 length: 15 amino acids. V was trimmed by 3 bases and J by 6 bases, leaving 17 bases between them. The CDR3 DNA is TGTGCCATCAGTGACGCGGGGCATGCTTTTCATGGCTACACCTTC. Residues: CAISDAGHAFHGYTF.

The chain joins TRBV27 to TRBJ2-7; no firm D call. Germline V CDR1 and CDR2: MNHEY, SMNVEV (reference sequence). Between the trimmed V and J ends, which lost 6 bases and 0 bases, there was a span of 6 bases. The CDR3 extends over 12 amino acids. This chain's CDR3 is CASRASSYEQYF. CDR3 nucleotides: TGTGCCAGCAGGGCGAGCTCCTACGAGCAGTACTTC.

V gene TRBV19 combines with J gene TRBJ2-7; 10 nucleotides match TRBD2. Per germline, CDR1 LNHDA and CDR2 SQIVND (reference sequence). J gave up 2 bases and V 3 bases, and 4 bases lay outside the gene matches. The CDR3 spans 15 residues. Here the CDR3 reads CASSIGLAVTYEQYF. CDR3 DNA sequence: TGTGCCAGTAGTATTGGACTAGCGGTTACCTACGAGCAGTACTTC.